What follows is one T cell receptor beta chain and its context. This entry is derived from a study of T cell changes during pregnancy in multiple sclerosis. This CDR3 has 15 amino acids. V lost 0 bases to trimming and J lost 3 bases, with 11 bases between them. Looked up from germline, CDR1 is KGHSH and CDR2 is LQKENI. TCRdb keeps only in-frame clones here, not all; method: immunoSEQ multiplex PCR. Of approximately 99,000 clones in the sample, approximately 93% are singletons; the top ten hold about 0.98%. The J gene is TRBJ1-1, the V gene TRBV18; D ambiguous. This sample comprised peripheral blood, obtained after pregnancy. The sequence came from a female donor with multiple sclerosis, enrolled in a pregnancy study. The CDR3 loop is CASSPPSRDHTEAFF. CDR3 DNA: TGTGCCAGCTCACCACCTAGCAGAGATCACACTGAAGCTTTCTTT.